The 5 T cell receptor beta chains listed next were all sequenced from one sample in a study of blood T cell repertoires in COVID-19. Libraries were prepared by immunoSEQ multiplex PCR; TCRdb keeps only in-frame clonotypes and omits some of them. The table includes about 220,000 clones, around 84% detected once. The specimen sequenced was peripheral blood. These receptors were obtained from a woman aged 60-70 years who had recovered from COVID-19.

V gene TRBV27 combines with J gene TRBJ2-7, with 8 bases matching TRBD2. The CDR3 has 15 amino acids. Germline V gives CDR1 MNHEY, CDR2 SMNVEV (reference sequence). V lost 5 bases to trimming and J lost 3 bases; unmatched junction nucleotides: 9. CDR3 coding DNA: TGTGCCAGCAGTCCCCGGGGGGGGGACCTCTACGAGCAGTACTTC. Amino acids: CASSPRGGDLYEQYF.

The V call is TRBV6-6, the J call TRBJ2-5; 11 bases fit TRBD2. The CDR3 runs 16 residues. V lost 7 bases to trimming and J lost 3 bases; unmatched junction nucleotides: 10. Germline values: CDR1 MNHNY, CDR2 SVGAGI (reference sequence). The CDR3: CASTPVRLAGKETQYF. The CDR3 nucleotides read TGTGCCAGCACCCCTGTGAGACTAGCGGGGAAAGAGACCCAGTACTTC.

This clone came up a few times. The CDR3 reads CASQEPGMRTEAFF. The CDR3 DNA follows: TGCGCCAGCCAAGAGCCGGGTATGAGGACTGAAGCTTTCTTT. This chain uses TRBV5-1 with TRBJ1-1; D gene ambiguous. V was clipped by 7 bases and J by 5 bases, with 18 bases between them. CDR1 and CDR2 from the germline V gene are SGHRS and YFSETQ. The CDR3 sequence is 14 residues long.

This clone was recorded a few times. This sequence joins TRBV12-1 and TRBJ1-2; the listed D gene, TRBD1, was not tested against the DNA. TRBV12-1 is marked as a pseudogene. The CDR3 runs 12 residues. The DNA for the CDR3 is TGTGCCAGCAGCTTTGACAGGTACGGCTACACCTTC. This sequence encodes CASSFDRYGYTF.

The CDR3 here is CASSGRDRLRAEAFF. The CDR3 region has the DNA TGTGCCAGCAGCGGCCGGGACAGATTAAGAGCTGAAGCTTTCTTT. The chain uses TRBV5-6 and TRBJ1-1; 7 nucleotides match TRBD1. The germline V gene has CDR1 SGHDT and CDR2 YYEEEE. V gave up 4 bases and J gave up 6 bases; unmatched junction bases: 12. The CDR3 contains 15 residues.